These T cell receptor beta chains were read from a single sample in a study of T cell responses to AZD1222 COVID-19 vaccine. The protocol was immunoSEQ multiplex PCR, while the TCRdb copy is restricted to in-frame clones and leaves out a portion. The sample records about 130,000 clones, 88% being singletons. The source was peripheral blood, collected on day 0 of AZD1222 vaccination. The source of these receptors is an adult in good health. Both conserved end residues are part of each CDR3. Each record gives: J gene, clone size, D gene, V gene, CDR3 DNA, CDR3 protein. A D gene is named only where the DNA matches it firmly. Not every row has a clone size; where given, it reads once, few, many or a size class.

TRBJ1-1 - - TRBV18 TGTGCCAGCTCACCAGAGGTCTCAGGGGTGAACACTGAAGCTTTCTTT CASSPEVSGVNTEAFF
TRBJ2-7 - - TRBV5-4 TGTGCCAGCAGCTTGGCAGGGGCCCACGAGCAGTACTTC CASSLAGAHEQYF
TRBJ1-2 once - TRBV6-6 TGTGCCAGTAACGGGGGGCAAGGCGGCTACACCTTC CASNGGQGGYTF
TRBJ2-1 - TRBD2 TRBV10-2 TGCGCCAGCAGGGCGCTAACTTACGGACTAGCGGGGGAATACAATGAGCAGTTCTTC CASRALTYGLAGEYNEQFF
TRBJ2-7 - TRBD2 TRBV6-1 TGTGCCAGCAGTGAGGGGCTAGCGGGCCCCTACGAGCAGTACTTC CASSEGLAGPYEQYF
TRBJ1-1 once - TRBV6-6 TGTGCCAGCAGTATTCAAATGAACACTGAAGCTTTCTTT CASSIQMNTEAFF
TRBJ2-6 - - TRBV19 TGTGCCAGTAGTGCCGCCGGAGGGACCGGGGCCAACGTCCTGACTTTC CASSAAGGTGANVLTF
TRBJ2-7 - - TRBV10-1 TGCGCCAGCAGTGACAGGGGTGGTGGCGAGCAGTACTTC CASSDRGGGEQYF
TRBJ2-5 once TRBD2 TRBV7-7 TGTGCCAGCAGCTCGCCGGGACTAGCGGAAGAGACCCAGTACTTC CASSSPGLAEETQYF
TRBJ2-7 - TRBD1 TRBV6-1 TGTGCCAGCAGTGACGGGACAGGGGGCTACGAGCAGTACTTC CASSDGTGGYEQYF
TRBJ1-3 once - TRBV7-2 TGTGCCAGCAGGGTAACAGGGCTTCGGGGAAACACCATATATTTT CASRVTGLRGNTIYF
TRBJ2-3 - - TRBV11-2 TGTGCCAGCAGCTTATACGGGGGATCTAGCACAGATACGCAGTATTTT CASSLYGGSSTDTQYF
TRBJ2-3 - - TRBV19 TGTGCCAGCTCTGGGTTCTCTAGCACAGATACGCAGTATTTT CASSGFSSTDTQYF
TRBJ1-2 - - TRBV5-8 TGTGCCAGCAGCTTATGGGGGGCGCGTTTGTCTGGGAATGGCTACACCTTC CASSLWGARLSGNGYTF
TRBJ1-5 - - TRBV6-1 TGTGCCAGCAGTGAAGTCGGGCCCCAGCATTTT CASSEVGPQHF
TRBJ2-7 - - TRBV9 TGTGCCCGAAGCTACGAGCAGTACTTC CARSYEQYF
TRBJ2-7 - TRBD2 TRBV10-3 TGTGCCATCAGGACTAGCGGGAGCCACTACGAGCAGTACTTC CAIRTSGSHYEQYF
TRBJ2-3 - TRBD2 TRBV5-1 TGCGCCAGCAGACCTCAAACTAGCGGGGCAACAGATACGCAGTATTTT CASRPQTSGATDTQYF
TRBJ2-7 - - TRBV6-2/TRBV6-3 TGTGCCAGCAGTTACTCGAGATTTGCGTCCCCGGGGAGCTCCTACGAGCAGTACTTC CASSYSRFASPGSSYEQYF
TRBJ1-5 - - TRBV28 TGTGCCAGCAGTAGAGGGGTGAAAAATCAGCCCCAGCATTTT CASSRGVKNQPQHF
TRBJ2-1 - TRBD2 TRBV7-8 TGTGCCAGCAGCCCGGCGCCAGCGGGAGGGAAGAATGAGCAGTTCTTC CASSPAPAGGKNEQFF
TRBJ2-1 - - TRBV7-2 TGTGCCAGCAGCTTAGAGCCGAGAAGCTCCTACAATGAGCAGTTCTTC CASSLEPRSSYNEQFF
TRBJ2-5 - - TRBV7-6 TGTGCCAGCAGCCTAGGGACGATGCAAGAGACCCAGTACTTC CASSLGTMQETQYF
TRBJ1-4 few TRBD1 TRBV5-4 TGTGCCAGCAGCATGCGGACAGGGGGGAATGAAAAACTGTTTTTT CASSMRTGGNEKLFF
TRBJ1-6 - - TRBV4-3 TGCGCCAGCAGCCAAGGGAATTCACCCCTCCACTTT CASSQGNSPLHF
TRBJ2-2 - TRBD1 TRBV25-1 TGTGCCAGCAGTGCCTTCAGGGGGACCGGGGAGCTGTTTTTT CASSAFRGTGELFF
TRBJ2-7 - TRBD2 TRBV7-9 TGTGCCAGCAGCGTTTCGACTAGCGGGACAGAGCAGTACTTC CASSVSTSGTEQYF
TRBJ1-2 - - TRBV28 TGTGCCAGCAGTTTGGAAGACTATGGCTACACCTTC CASSLEDYGYTF
TRBJ1-6 - TRBD1 TRBV19 TGTGCCAGTAGCGGACAGGGGTCCTATAATTCACCCCTCCACTTT CASSGQGSYNSPLHF
TRBJ2-2 - TRBD2 TRBV19 TGTGCCAGTAGTCCGACTAGCGGGAGCACCGGGGAGCTGTTTTTT CASSPTSGSTGELFF
TRBJ2-7 - - TRBV28 TGTGCCAGCAGTTTATTGGCGTTCGGCGAGCAGTACTTC CASSLLAFGEQYF
TRBJ1-5 - - TRBV15 TGTGCCACCAGCGAGCCCCTAGAGTCCGATCAGGGCCGAGGCAATCAGCCCCAGCATTTT CATSEPLESDQGRGNQPQHF
TRBJ1-5 - - TRBV5-1 TGCGCCAGCAGCTTGGCAGGAACCGATCAGCCCCAGCATTTT CASSLAGTDQPQHF
TRBJ1-6 few - TRBV5-6 TGTGCCAGCAGCTTGTCAGGGGTAAGGAATTCACCCCTCCACTTT CASSLSGVRNSPLHF
TRBJ2-7 - - TRBV3-1/TRBV3-2 TGTGCCAGCAGCCTGACAGCCTACGAGCAGTACTTC CASSLTAYEQYF
TRBJ1-1 - TRBD1 TRBV19 TGTGCCAGTAGTACCCCCCCCCGCGGACAGGGACGGGCTGAAGCTTTCTTT CASSTPPRGQGRAEAFF
TRBJ2-1 - TRBD2 TRBV27 TGTGCCAGCAGTTTTTTAGCGGGAGGGCGTGAGCAGTTCTTC CASSFLAGGREQFF
TRBJ2-5 - TRBD2 TRBV5-5 TGTGCCAGCAGCTGGGAAGCGGGAGTCTTAGAGACCCAGTACTTC CASSWEAGVLETQYF
TRBJ2-1 - TRBD2 TRBV3-1/TRBV3-2 TGTGCCAGCAGCCAAGTTTGGGTAAAGCGGGACTCCATCCACAATGAGCAGTTCTTC CASSQVWVKRDSIHNEQFF
TRBJ1-2 - TRBD1 TRBV27 TGTGCCAGCAGTGCCGGGACAGGACAGGGTGGCTACACCTTC CASSAGTGQGGYTF
TRBJ1-2 - - TRBV5-1 TGCGCCAGCAGCTTGGGGGACGACCATGGAGGCTACACCTTC CASSLGDDHGGYTF
TRBJ2-2 - TRBD2 TRBV7-2 TGTGCCAGCAGCGCGGGAGGGGCAGGTCATACCGGGGAGCTGTTTTTT CASSAGGAGHTGELFF
TRBJ1-1 - - TRBV20-1 TGCAGGGCAGGGGCTACTGAAGCTTTCTTT CRAGATEAFF
TRBJ2-3 - - TRBV24-1 TGTGCCACCAGTGATTTGTCCAGAACCACAGATACGCAGTATTTT CATSDLSRTTDTQYF
TRBJ2-3 - - TRBV27 TGTGCCAGCAGTAAAAGACAGGGAGGCGGCACAGATACGCAGTATTTT CASSKRQGGGTDTQYF
TRBJ1-2 few - TRBV6-6 TGTGCCAGCAGTTACTCGGGGGGGCACGAATTGGGCGGCTACACCTTC CASSYSGGHELGGYTF
TRBJ1-1 - - TRBV27 TGTGCCAGCAGCCGGACAACCCTGGGGAGCACTGAAGCTTTCTTT CASSRTTLGSTEAFF
TRBJ2-2 - TRBD1 TRBV24-1 TGTGCCACCAGTCCGGCCGGGACAGGAGGTTCCGGGGAGCTGTTTTTT CATSPAGTGGSGELFF
TRBJ2-3 few - TRBV14 TGTGCCAGCAGTCGTCTTCAACTTTCATCAGATACGCAGTATTTT CASSRLQLSSDTQYF
TRBJ1-2 - - TRBV19 TGTGCCAGTAGTAACACACCTAACTATGGCTACACCTTC CASSNTPNYGYTF
TRBJ2-7 - - TRBV5-1 TGCGCCAGCAGCTTAGGGGGGGTCAGCTCCTACGAGCAGTACTTC CASSLGGVSSYEQYF
TRBJ2-2 - TRBD2 TRBV9 TGTGCCAGCAGCCCTCAAACGGGACTAGCACGTGCGAACACCGGGGAGCTGTTTTTT CASSPQTGLARANTGELFF
TRBJ1-1 - - TRBV5-1 TGCGCCAGCAGCTTGGTACCGGTGATGAACACTGAAGCTTTCTTT CASSLVPVMNTEAFF
TRBJ1-3 - - TRBV5-1 TGCGCCAGCAGCTTGGAGGGGGGTTCTGGAAACACCATATATTTT CASSLEGGSGNTIYF
TRBJ1-5 - TRBD1 TRBV19 TGTGCCAGTAGCAGGGACAGTCTTTATAGCAATCAGCCCCAGCATTTT CASSRDSLYSNQPQHF
TRBJ2-4 - TRBD2 TRBV14 TGTGCCAGCAGCCCACTAGCGGGGGGGCCTAAAAACATTCAGTACTTC CASSPLAGGPKNIQYF
TRBJ2-7 - TRBD2 TRBV6-5 TGTGCCAGCAGCCCCCTCGGGACTAGCAGATACGAGCAGTACTTC CASSPLGTSRYEQYF